This T cell receptor (beta chain) emerged from a study of blood T cell repertoires in COVID-19. Germline V gives CDR1 MNHEY, CDR2 SVGAGI. Losses at the gene ends were 2 bases for V and 7 bases for J; bases not matched to a gene: 5. This CDR3 is 14 amino acids long. The assay was immunoSEQ multiplex PCR, and TCRdb's table has in-frame clones only and misses some. The repertoire holds more than 100,000 clones, with 65% to 80% as singletons. Sequenced: peripheral blood. The TCR originated in a human donor with acute or convalescent COVID-19. The donor label of this sample is uncertain. V and J are TRBV6-5 and TRBJ1-2; TRBD1 agrees at 9 bases. CDR3 sequence (DNA): TGTGCCAGCAGTTACCGACAGGGGGTGCGTGGCTACACCTTC. The encoded protein is CASSYRQGVRGYTF.